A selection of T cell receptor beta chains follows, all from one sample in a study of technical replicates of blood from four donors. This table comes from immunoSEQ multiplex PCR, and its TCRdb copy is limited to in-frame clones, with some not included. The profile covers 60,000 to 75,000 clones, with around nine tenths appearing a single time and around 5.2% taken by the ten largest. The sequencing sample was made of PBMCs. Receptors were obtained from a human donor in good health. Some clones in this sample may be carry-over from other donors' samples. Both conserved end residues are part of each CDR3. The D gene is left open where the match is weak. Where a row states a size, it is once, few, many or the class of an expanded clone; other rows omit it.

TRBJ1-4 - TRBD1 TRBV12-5 CASATAGGDEKLFF TGTGCTAGTGCGACCGCAGGGGGCGATGAAAAACTGTTTTTT
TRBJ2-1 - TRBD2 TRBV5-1 CASSPGTSGSVSWNEQFF TGCGCCAGCAGCCCAGGGACTAGCGGGAGTGTGTCCTGGAATGAGCAGTTCTTC
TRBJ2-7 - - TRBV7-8 CASSLDGGTTYEQYF TGTGCCAGCAGCCTAGACGGCGGAACAACCTACGAGCAGTACTTC
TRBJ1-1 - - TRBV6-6 CASSLAETEAFF TGTGCCAGCAGTTTAGCGGAGACTGAAGCTTTCTTT
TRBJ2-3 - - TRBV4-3 CASSQDGGRTDTQYF TGCGCCAGCAGCCAAGACGGGGGACGCACAGATACGCAGTATTTT
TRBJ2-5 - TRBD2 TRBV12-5 CASGGTTWYQETQYF TGTGCTAGTGGAGGGACTACCTGGTACCAAGAGACCCAGTACTTC
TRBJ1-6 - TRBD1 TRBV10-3 CAISGGQANSPLHF TGTGCCATCAGTGGCGGACAGGCCAACTCACCCCTCCACTTT
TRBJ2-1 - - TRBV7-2 CASSTRVSYNEQFF TGTGCCAGCAGCACCAGGGTGTCCTACAATGAGCAGTTCTTC
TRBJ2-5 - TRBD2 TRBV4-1 CASSQAWTSGDQETQYF TGCGCCAGCAGCCAAGCCTGGACTAGCGGGGATCAAGAGACCCAGTACTTC
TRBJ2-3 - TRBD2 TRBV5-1 CASSLDSGRASTQYF TGCGCCAGCAGCTTGGATAGCGGGAGGGCATCTACGCAGTATTTT
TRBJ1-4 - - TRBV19 CASSTQGQNEKLFF TGTGCCAGTAGTACTCAGGGACAAAATGAAAAACTGTTTTTT
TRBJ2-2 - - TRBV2 CASWYRVGGGELFF TGTGCCAGCTGGTACAGGGTCGGTGGCGGGGAGCTGTTTTTT
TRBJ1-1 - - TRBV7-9 CASSPPSGSTEAFF TGTGCCAGCAGCCCGCCCAGCGGGTCCACTGAAGCTTTCTTT
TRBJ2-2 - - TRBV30 CAWRSSGVHTGELFF TGTGCCTGGAGGTCGTCCGGGGTACACACCGGGGAGCTGTTTTTT
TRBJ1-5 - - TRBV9 CASSVVPTMSDQPQHF TGTGCCAGCAGCGTAGTTCCTACCATGAGCGATCAGCCCCAGCATTTT
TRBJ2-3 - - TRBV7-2 CASSLGGGTSGTDTQYF TGTGCCAGCAGCTTAGGGGGCGGGACCAGCGGCACAGATACGCAGTATTTT
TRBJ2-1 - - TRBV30 CAWAPGRGEQFF TGTGCCTGGGCCCCCGGAAGGGGTGAGCAGTTCTTC
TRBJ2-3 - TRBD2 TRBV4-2 CASSQAPGTKSTDTQYF TGTGCCAGCAGCCAAGCCCCCGGGACTAAATCCACAGATACGCAGTATTTT
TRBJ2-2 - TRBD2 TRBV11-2 CASSLKSAGGELFF TGTGCCAGCAGCTTAAAATCAGCGGGGGGGGAGCTGTTTTTT
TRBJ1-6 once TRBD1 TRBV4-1 CASSNRDRGSPLHF TGCGCCAGCAGCAACCGGGACAGGGGTTCACCCCTCCACTTT
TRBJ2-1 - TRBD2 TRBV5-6 CASSKLRLAGENEQFF TGTGCCAGCAGTAAGTTAAGACTAGCGGGTGAAAATGAGCAGTTCTTC
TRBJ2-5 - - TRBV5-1 CASSLSGEGETQYF TGCGCCAGCAGCTTATCAGGGGAAGGGGAGACCCAGTACTTC
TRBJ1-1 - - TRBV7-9 CASSWTGETEAFF TGTGCCAGCAGCTGGACGGGGGAGACTGAAGCTTTCTTT
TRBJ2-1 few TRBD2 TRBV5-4 CASSLRRGGYNEQFF TGTGCCAGCAGCTTGCGGCGGGGGGGCTACAATGAGCAGTTCTTC
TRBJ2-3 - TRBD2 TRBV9 CASSLGLAGVTSTDTQYF TGTGCCAGCAGCTTGGGACTAGCGGGGGTCACTAGCACAGATACGCAGTATTTT
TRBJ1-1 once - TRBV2 CAGAGEGITEAFF TGTGCCGGGGCGGGGGAAGGGATCACTGAAGCTTTCTTT
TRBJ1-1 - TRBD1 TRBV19 CAAQGQANTEAFF TGTGCCGCCCAGGGACAGGCGAACACTGAAGCTTTCTTT
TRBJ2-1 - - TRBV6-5 CASTPPGITEQFF TGTGCCAGCACCCCTCCGGGGATCACTGAGCAGTTCTTC
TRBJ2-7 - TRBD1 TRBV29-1 CSVDDGTEGPYEQYF TGCAGCGTGGATGACGGGACAGAAGGGCCCTACGAGCAGTACTTC
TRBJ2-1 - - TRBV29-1 CSVSGLADLNEQFF TGCAGCGTTTCTGGGCTAGCAGACCTAAATGAGCAGTTCTTC
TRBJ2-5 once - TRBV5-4 CASSLPTRETQYF TGTGCCAGCAGCTTGCCCACTAGAGAGACCCAGTACTTC
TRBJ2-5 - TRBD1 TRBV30 CAWSEGGAQETQYF TGTGCCTGGAGTGAAGGGGGCGCCCAAGAGACCCAGTACTTC
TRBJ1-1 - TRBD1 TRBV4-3 CASSQALTGGNTEAFF TGCGCCAGCAGCCAAGCACTGACAGGGGGGAACACTGAAGCTTTCTTT
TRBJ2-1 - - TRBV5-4 CASSFARQAYNEQFF TGTGCCAGCAGCTTCGCTCGGCAGGCGTACAATGAGCAGTTCTTC
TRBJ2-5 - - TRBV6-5 CASSDGGTQYF TGTGCCAGCAGTGACGGGGGGACCCAGTACTTC
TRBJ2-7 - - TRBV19 CATRQGGEVYEQYF TGTGCCACCCGCCAGGGCGGGGAGGTCTACGAGCAGTACTTC
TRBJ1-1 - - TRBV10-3 CAINGQQNTEAFF TGTGCCATCAATGGACAGCAGAACACTGAAGCTTTCTTT
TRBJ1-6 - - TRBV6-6 CASRGEVRSYNSPLHF TGTGCCAGCAGGGGAGAGGTTCGCTCCTATAATTCACCCCTCCACTTT
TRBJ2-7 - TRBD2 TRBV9 CASSVDQRGAVYEQYF TGTGCCAGCAGCGTAGATCAGCGGGGGGCCGTATACGAGCAGTACTTC
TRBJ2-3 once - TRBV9 CASSVTGRGDTQYF TGTGCCAGCAGCGTAACTGGCAGAGGAGATACGCAGTATTTT
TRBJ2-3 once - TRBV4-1 CASSTLGGSTDTQYF TGCGCCAGCAGCACATTGGGGGGAAGCACAGATACGCAGTATTTT
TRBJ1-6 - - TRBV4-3 CASSQDRGGSYNSPLHF TGCGCCAGCAGCCAAGATAGGGGGGGATCCTATAATTCACCCCTCCACTTT
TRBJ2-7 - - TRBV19 CASSIRRDPPGEQYF TGTGCCAGTAGTATACGGCGGGACCCCCCTGGCGAGCAGTACTTC
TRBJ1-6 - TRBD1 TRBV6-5 CASSPAGGNSPLHF TGTGCCAGCAGCCCCGCAGGGGGTAATTCACCCCTCCACTTT
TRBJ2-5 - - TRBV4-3 CASSQDQASWETQYF TGCGCCAGCAGCCAAGACCAGGCTAGCTGGGAGACCCAGTACTTC
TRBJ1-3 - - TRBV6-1 CASSQTGGNTIYF TGTGCCAGCAGCCAGACAGGTGGAAACACCATATATTTT
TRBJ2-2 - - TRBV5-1 CASSLNTGELFF TGCGCCAGCAGCCTAAACACCGGGGAGCTGTTTTTT
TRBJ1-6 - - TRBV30 CAWSEQGNSPLHF TGTGCCTGGAGTGAGCAGGGGAATTCACCCCTCCACTTT
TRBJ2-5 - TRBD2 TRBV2 CASSLAAQTQYF TGTGCCAGCTCCCTAGCGGCACAGACCCAGTACTTC
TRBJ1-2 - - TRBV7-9 CASTENRPNYGYTF TGTGCCAGCACGGAGAACCGGCCCAACTATGGCTACACCTTC
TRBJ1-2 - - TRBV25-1 CASSDLVRGGYGYTF TGTGCCAGCAGTGACCTCGTCCGGGGTGGCTATGGCTACACCTTC